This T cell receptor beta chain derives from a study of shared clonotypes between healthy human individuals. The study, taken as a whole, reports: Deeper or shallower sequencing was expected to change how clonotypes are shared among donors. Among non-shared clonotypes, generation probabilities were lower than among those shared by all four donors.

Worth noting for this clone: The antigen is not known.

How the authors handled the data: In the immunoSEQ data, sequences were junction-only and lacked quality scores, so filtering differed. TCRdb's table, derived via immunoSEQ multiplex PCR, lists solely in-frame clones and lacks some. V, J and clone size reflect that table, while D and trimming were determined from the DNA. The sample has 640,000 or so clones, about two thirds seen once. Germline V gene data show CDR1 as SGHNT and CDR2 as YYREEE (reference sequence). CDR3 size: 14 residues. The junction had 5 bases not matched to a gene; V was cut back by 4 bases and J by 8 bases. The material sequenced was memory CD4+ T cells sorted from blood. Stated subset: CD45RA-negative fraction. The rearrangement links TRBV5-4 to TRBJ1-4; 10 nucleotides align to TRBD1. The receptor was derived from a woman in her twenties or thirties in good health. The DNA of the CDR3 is TGTGCCAGCAGCATGGGACAGGGGAGAGAAAAACTGTTTTTT. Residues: CASSMGQGREKLFF.